Listed here are 13 T cell receptor beta chains from one sample, sequenced in a study of shared clonotypes between healthy human individuals. It was CD45RO-negative cells, positively selected for CCR7, that made up naive CD8 cells, with terminally differentiated effector memory CD45RA+ cells excluded. Profiled with immunoSEQ multiplex PCR; TCRdb holds only in-frame clones, not every one. The table lists about 2.1 million clones, about 92% of them singletons, with more than 1.5% in the top ten. The sequenced sample consisted of naive CD8+ T cells from PBMCs. The receptors were sampled from a man aged 18-30 years in good health. Some clones in this sample may be carry-over from other donors' samples.

J is TRBJ2-4 and V is TRBV2; D remains ambiguous. V was shortened by 6 bases and J by 8 bases, with 11 bases between the two germline ends. The germline V gene encodes CDR1 SNHLY and CDR2 FYNNEI. This CDR3 comprises 12 residues. The CDR3 DNA reads TGTGCCAGCAGGGGTAGCCAGGACATTCAGTACTTC. Its protein product is CASRGSQDIQYF.

The chain uses TRBV19 and TRBJ1-3, with TRBD1 matching 8 bases. After removal of 7 bases from V and 0 bases from J, the junction contained 14 bases not matched to a gene. CDR1 is LNHDA and CDR2 is SQIVND in the germline V gene (reference sequence). The CDR3 is 18 amino acids. The CDR3 nucleotides read TGTGCCAGTACCCCAGTAAGGACAGGGTCCTTCTCTGGAAACACCATATATTTT. It codes for CASTPVRTGSFSGNTIYF.

This clone was seen once. The chain is built from TRBV19 and TRBJ2-7; 9 nucleotides agree with TRBD2. The V gene's germline CDR1 is LNHDA and CDR2 SQIVND (reference sequence). The CDR3 is 13 residues long. J lost 2 bases, V lost 7 bases, and 3 bases had no gene match. CDR3 sequence: CASKKREAYEQYF. The CDR3 DNA reads TGTGCCAGTAAAAAGCGGGAGGCCTACGAGCAGTACTTC.

The chain's CDR3 is CASSHYRDKPYEQYF. CDR3 nucleotide sequence: TGTGCCAGCAGCCACTACCGGGACAAACCCTACGAGCAGTACTTC. The chain recombines TRBV5-4 with TRBJ2-7; tentatively, D is TRBD1 (6 bases). The CDR3 covers 15 residues. Trimming took 4 bases from V and 2 from J, leaving 16 bases between them. Germline CDR1 is SGHNT and CDR2 is YYREEE (reference sequence).

This clone appeared a single time. This rearrangement joins TRBV27 to TRBJ2-7; possibly TRBD2 for D (6 bases). The V and J ends lost 5 bases and 7 bases respectively, with 18 bases between them. The CDR3 extends over 14 amino acids. CDR1 MNHEY and CDR2 SMNVEV come from the germline V gene (reference sequence). The CDR3 protein is CASSPLTRTGEQYF. CDR3 sequence (DNA): TGTGCCAGCAGTCCCCTGACTAGGACGGGGGAGCAGTACTTC.

This chain joins TRBV4-1 and TRBJ1-5; TRBD1 might be the D (6 bases). The CDR3 covers 16 residues. The germline V gene encodes CDR1 MGHRA and CDR2 YSYEKL. Deletions cut 0 bases from V and 7 bases from J, with 16 bases between. The CDR3 DNA follows: TGCGCCAGCAGCCAAGATGGTGAGGGGGGGTACCAGCCCCAGCATTTT. This translates into CASSQDGEGGYQPQHF.

A word on this clone: Other DNA sequences in this specimen translate into the identical CDR3. The rearrangement joins TRBV27 to TRBJ2-7; no clear D. This CDR3 spans 13 amino acids. Germline assignment: CDR1 MNHEY and CDR2 SMNVEV (reference sequence). V was shortened by 3 bases and J by 0 bases, with 6 bases between the two germline ends. The CDR3 reads CASSFLSSYEQYF. In DNA, the CDR3 is TGTGCCAGCAGTTTCCTCAGCTCCTACGAGCAGTACTTC.

The CDR3 nucleotides read TGTGCCAGCAGTTTAGTTCGGGACAGAGGAAACTATGGCTACACCTTC. Protein: CASSLVRDRGNYGYTF. This chain connects TRBV27 to TRBJ1-2; TRBD1 matches at 7 bases. Germline V lookup: CDR1 MNHEY, CDR2 SMNVEV (reference sequence). Trimming cost V 2 bases and J 2 bases; bases outside gene matches: 8. CDR3 length equals 16 residues.

On this clone: This sample also contains other DNA sequences that code for the same CDR3. This chain uses TRBV14 with TRBJ2-7; 10 bases line up with TRBD1. Germline CDR1 reads SGHDN; CDR2 reads FVKESK. V was pared by 4 bases and J by 3 bases, with 3 bases of the junction left unmatched. This CDR3 has 14 amino acids. The CDR3 loop is CASSRRDRGYEQYF. Written as DNA, the CDR3 is TGTGCCAGCAGCCGGCGGGACAGGGGCTACGAGCAGTACTTC.

The sample holds a few counts of this clone. The chain combines TRBV7-9 with TRBJ1-1; D remains unclear. V gave up 5 bases and J gave up 8 bases, with 18 bases separating them. CDR3 length: 14 amino acids. Germline values: CDR1 SEHNR, CDR2 FQNEAQ (reference sequence). Written as DNA, the CDR3 is TGTGCCAGCAGCCCGCTCCGAGACATTCTCGAAGCTTTCTTT. It encodes CASSPLRDILEAFF.

For this clone: The same CDR3 is also encoded by other DNA sequences in this sample. This chain joins TRBV28 and TRBJ2-7; possible D gene TRBD2, 5 bases. The V and J ends lost 6 bases and 3 bases respectively, with 9 bases between them. Germline CDR1 reads MDHEN; CDR2 reads SYDVKM. This CDR3 is built from 12 residues. The CDR3 DNA reads TGTGCCAGCAGCCTAGGGAGCTACGAGCAGTACTTC. The encoded protein is CASSLGSYEQYF.

V is TRBV7-9 and J is TRBJ2-7, with D maybe TRBD2 (5 bases). This CDR3 spans 14 amino acids. V dropped 0 bases and J dropped 6 bases, with 12 bases sitting between them. Germline-derived CDR1 and CDR2 are SEHNR and FQNEAQ (reference sequence). CDR3 in DNA: TGTGCCAGCAGCTTAGCTACGGTTGGGAGCGAGCAGTACTTC. As protein: CASSLATVGSEQYF.

CDR3 amino acids: CASSLTSGSIDEQFF. Written as DNA, the CDR3 is TGTGCCAGCAGCTTAACTAGCGGGAGTATCGATGAGCAGTTCTTC. The V gene is TRBV7-9, the J gene TRBJ2-1, with 11 nucleotides matching TRBD2. CDR1 and CDR2 (germline): SEHNR, FQNEAQ (reference sequence). Trimming took 2 bases from V and 8 from J; bases not matched to a gene: 5. The CDR3 has 15 residues.